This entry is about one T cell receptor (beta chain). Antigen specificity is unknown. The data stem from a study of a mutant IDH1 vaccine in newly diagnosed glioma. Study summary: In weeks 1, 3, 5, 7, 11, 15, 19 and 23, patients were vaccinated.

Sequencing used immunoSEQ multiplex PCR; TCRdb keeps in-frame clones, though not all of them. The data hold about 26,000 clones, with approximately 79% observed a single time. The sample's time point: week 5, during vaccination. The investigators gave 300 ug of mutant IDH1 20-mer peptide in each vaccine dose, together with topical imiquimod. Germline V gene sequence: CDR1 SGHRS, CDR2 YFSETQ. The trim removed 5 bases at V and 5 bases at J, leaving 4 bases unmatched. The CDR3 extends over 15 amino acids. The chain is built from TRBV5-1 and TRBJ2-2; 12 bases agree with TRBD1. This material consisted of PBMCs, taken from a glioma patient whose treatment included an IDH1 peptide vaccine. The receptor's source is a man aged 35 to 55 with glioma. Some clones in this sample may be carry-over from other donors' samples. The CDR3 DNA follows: TGCGCCAGCAGTCGGGACAGGGGGCGGACCGGGGAGCTGTTTTTT. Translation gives CASSRDRGRTGELFF. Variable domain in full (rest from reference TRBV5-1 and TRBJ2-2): KAGVTQTPRYLIKTRGQQVTLSCSPISGHRSVSWYQQTPGQGLQFLFEYFSETQRNKGNFPGRFSGRQFSNSRSEMNVSTLELGDSALYLCASSRDRGRTGELFFGEGSRLTVL.